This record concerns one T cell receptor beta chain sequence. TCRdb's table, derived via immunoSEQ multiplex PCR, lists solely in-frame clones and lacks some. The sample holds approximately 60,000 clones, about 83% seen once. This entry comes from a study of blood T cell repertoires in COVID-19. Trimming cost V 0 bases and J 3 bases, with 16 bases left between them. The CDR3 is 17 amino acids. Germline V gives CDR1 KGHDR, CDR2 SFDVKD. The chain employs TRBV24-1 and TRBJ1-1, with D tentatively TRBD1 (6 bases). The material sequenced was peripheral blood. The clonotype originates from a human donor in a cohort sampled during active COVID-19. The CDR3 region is CATSDLLNPPGDTEAFF. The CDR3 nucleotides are TGTGCCACCAGTGATTTGCTTAATCCCCCAGGGGACACTGAAGCTTTCTTT.